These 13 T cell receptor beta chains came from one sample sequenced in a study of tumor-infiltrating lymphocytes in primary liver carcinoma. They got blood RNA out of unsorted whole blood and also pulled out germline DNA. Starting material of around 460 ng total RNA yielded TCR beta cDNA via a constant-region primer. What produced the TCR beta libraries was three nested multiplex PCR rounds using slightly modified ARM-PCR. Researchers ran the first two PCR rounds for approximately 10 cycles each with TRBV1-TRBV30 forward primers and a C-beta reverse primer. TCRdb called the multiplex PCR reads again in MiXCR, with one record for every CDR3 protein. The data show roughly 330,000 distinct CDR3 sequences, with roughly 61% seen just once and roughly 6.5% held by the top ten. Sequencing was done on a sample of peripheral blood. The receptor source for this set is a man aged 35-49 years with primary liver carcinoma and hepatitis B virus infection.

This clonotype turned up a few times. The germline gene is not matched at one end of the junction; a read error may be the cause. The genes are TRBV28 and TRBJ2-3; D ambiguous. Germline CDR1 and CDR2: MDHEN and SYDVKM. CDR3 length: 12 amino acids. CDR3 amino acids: CATSLVTDTQYF. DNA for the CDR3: TGTGCCACCAGTTTAGTGACAGATACGCAGTATTTT.

The CDR3 here is CASSLHSSGVGAFF. CDR3 nucleotides: TGTGCCAGCAGCTTACATTCGTCCGGGGTTGGGGCCTTCTTT. J is TRBJ1-1 and V is TRBV11-1; maybe TRBD1 (5 bases). The germline gives CDR1 SGHAT, CDR2 FQDESV (reference sequence). This CDR3 is 14 amino acids long. Between the trimmed V and J ends, which lost 2 bases and 14 bases, there was a span of 21 bases.

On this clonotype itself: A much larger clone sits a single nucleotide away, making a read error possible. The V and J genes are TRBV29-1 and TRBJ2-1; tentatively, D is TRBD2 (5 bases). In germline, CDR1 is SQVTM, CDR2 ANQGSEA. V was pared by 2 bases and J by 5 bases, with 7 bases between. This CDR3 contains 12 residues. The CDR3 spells CSVEPADNEQFF. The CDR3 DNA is TGCAGCGTTGAACCAGCGGACAATGAGCAGTTCTTC.

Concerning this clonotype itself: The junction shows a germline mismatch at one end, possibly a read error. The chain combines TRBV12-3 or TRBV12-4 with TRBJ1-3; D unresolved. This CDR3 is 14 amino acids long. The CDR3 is CASSFTISGNTIYF. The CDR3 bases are TGTGCTAGCAGTTTTACGATCTCTGGAAACACCATATATTTT.

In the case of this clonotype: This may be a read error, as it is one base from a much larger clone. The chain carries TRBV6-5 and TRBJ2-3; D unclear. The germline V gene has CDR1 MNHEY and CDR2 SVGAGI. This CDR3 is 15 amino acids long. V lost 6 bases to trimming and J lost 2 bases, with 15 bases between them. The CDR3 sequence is CASRSSSRITDTQYF. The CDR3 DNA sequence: TGTGCCAGCAGGTCGAGTAGCCGGATCACAGATACGCAGTATTTT.

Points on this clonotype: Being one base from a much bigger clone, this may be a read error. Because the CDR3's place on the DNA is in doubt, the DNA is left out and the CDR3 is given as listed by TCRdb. CDR3 loop: CSPRGGQGAVLGETLYF. The chain joins TRBV29-1 to TRBJ2-5; the table's D call, TRBD1, has no DNA check behind it. Looked up from germline, CDR1 is SQVTM and CDR2 is ANQGSEA. With termini counted, the CDR3 has 17 amino acids.

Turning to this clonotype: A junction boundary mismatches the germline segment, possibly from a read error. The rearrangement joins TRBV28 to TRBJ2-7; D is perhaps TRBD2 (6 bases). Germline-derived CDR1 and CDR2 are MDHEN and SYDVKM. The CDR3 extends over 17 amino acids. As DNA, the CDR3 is TGTGCCAGCAGCTCCGTGGCCGGACGGGGGAGCTCCTACGAGCAGTGCTTC. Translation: CASSSVAGRGSSYEQCF.

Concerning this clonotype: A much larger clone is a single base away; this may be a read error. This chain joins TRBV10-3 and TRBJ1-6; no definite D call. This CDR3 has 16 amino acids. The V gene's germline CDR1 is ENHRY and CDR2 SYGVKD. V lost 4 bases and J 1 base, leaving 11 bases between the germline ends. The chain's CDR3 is CAISASVASYNSPLHF. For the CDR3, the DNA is TGTGCCATCAGTGCCAGTGTAGCATCCTATAATTCACCCCTCCACTTT.

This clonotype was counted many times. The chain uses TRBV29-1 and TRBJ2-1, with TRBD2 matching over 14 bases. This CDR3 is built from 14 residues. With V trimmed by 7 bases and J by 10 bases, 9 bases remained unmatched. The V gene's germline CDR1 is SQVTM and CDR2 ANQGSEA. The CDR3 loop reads CSASGTSGRGEQFF. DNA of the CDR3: TGCAGCGCCTCCGGGACTAGCGGGAGAGGCGAGCAGTTCTTC.

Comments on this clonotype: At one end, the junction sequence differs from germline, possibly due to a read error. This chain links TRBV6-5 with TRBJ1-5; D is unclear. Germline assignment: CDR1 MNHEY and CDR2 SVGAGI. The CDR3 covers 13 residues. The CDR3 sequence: CANSLYSNQPQHF. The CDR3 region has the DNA TGTGCCAACAGTTTGTACAGCAATCAGCCCCAGCATTTT.

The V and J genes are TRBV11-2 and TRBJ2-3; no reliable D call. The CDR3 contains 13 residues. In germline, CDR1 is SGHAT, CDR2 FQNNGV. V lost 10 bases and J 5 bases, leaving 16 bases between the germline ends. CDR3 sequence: CANSLIVLDTQYF. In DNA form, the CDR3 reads TGTGCCAACAGTTTAATTGTACTAGATACGCAGTATTTT.

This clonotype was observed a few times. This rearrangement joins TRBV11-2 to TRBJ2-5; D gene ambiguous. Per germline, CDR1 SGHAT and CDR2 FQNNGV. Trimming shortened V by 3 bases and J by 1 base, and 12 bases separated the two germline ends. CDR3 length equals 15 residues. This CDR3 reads CASSFLPGVQETQYF. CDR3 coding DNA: TGTGCCAGCAGCTTCTTGCCAGGAGTCCAAGAGACCCAGTACTTC.

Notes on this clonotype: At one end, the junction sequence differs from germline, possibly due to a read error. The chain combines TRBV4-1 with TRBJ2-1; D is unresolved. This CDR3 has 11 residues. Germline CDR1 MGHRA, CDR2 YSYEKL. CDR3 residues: CASSQTNEQFF. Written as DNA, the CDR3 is TGCGCCAGCAGCCAAACCAATGAGCAATTCTTC.